Listed below are T cell receptor beta chains from one sample, sequenced in a study of cytomegalovirus exposure and HLA in healthy donors. Only in-frame clones appear in the TCRdb table, and some are missing; sequencing was by immunoSEQ multiplex PCR. This table has under 140,000 clones, around 80% appearing once. The sample was PBMCs. These receptors all come from a man aged 25 to 40 in good health and CMV-seropositive. The CDR3 runs from the conserved cysteine through the conserved F or W. A D gene is named only where the DNA matches it firmly. The size field is filled for only some rows; it gives once, few, many or a size class.

V	J	D	size	CDR3	DNA
TRBV7-9	TRBJ2-1	TRBD2	-	CASSPGLVNEQFF	TGTGCCAGCAGCCCAGGACTAGTGAATGAGCAGTTCTTC
TRBV5-1	TRBJ2-7	TRBD1	-	CASTPGTGYFEQYF	TGCGCCAGCACCCCCGGGACAGGGTATTTCGAGCAGTACTTC
TRBV11-2	TRBJ1-1	-	-	CASSPDLGGSTEAFF	TGTGCCAGCAGCCCCGATCTGGGGGGGAGCACTGAAGCTTTCTTT
TRBV4-2	TRBJ2-3	TRBD2	-	CASSQDGGSGGADTQYF	TGTGCCAGCAGCCAAGACGGGGGTAGCGGGGGCGCAGATACGCAGTATTTT
TRBV25-1	TRBJ2-5	TRBD1	-	CASSVTGGREETQYF	TGTGCCAGCAGTGTGACAGGGGGCCGGGAGGAGACCCAGTACTTC
TRBV4-1	TRBJ2-3	TRBD2	-	CASSQILAGVDTQYF	TGCGCCAGCAGCCAAATTTTAGCGGGGGTCGATACGCAGTATTTT
TRBV4-1	TRBJ1-1	-	-	CASSQDLGGGVASTEAFF	TGCGCCAGCAGCCAAGACTTGGGGGGGGGTGTAGCGAGCACTGAAGCTTTCTTT
TRBV9	TRBJ2-3	-	-	CASSVVGVETDTQYF	TGTGCCAGCAGCGTAGTAGGGGTGGAGACAGATACGCAGTATTTT
TRBV7-2	TRBJ2-2	-	-	CASSSGWSGELFF	TGTGCCAGCAGCTCGGGGTGGTCCGGGGAGCTGTTTTTT
TRBV15	TRBJ1-4	-	-	CATSRDRTNEKLFF	TGTGCCACCAGCAGAGACAGGACTAATGAAAAACTGTTTTTT
TRBV7-2	TRBJ2-1	-	-	CASSLTRGPYNEQFF	TGTGCCAGCAGCTTAACCAGGGGCCCTTACAATGAGCAGTTCTTC
TRBV21-1	TRBJ1-5	-	-	CSSSKVAVRGENSNQPQHF	TGTTCCAGCAGCAAAGTAGCGGTCAGGGGGGAAAATAGCAATCAGCCCCAGCATTTT
TRBV6-5	TRBJ2-3	TRBD2	once	CASSRAGDSSDTQYF	TGTGCCAGCAGTCGAGCGGGGGATTCGTCAGATACGCAGTATTTT